This T cell receptor (beta chain) is from a study of shared clonotypes between healthy human individuals. Clones were sequenced by immunoSEQ multiplex PCR, and TCRdb holds only the in-frame ones, with some missing. The table includes approximately 2,000,000 clones, roughly 90% detected once. Notes on the study in general: Rarefaction demonstrated incomplete sorted-subset sequencing despite large depth.

This CDR3 comprises 12 residues. The V end lost 0 bases, the J end lost 5 bases, and 5 bases lay between the germline ends. Germline values: CDR1 SGDLS, CDR2 YYNGEE. This clone occurred a few times. The antigen remains undetermined. Other DNA sequences in the same sample also yield this CDR3. This clonotype was sampled from a man younger than 35 in good health. Some clones in this sample may be carry-over from other donors' samples. The sample consisted of naive CD4+ T cells from PBMCs. Documented subset: CD45RA+ positively selected. The J gene is TRBJ2-5, the V gene TRBV9; D may match TRBD1 or TRBD2 (5 bases each). CDR3 coding DNA: TGTGCCAGCAGCGTAGGGGGGGAGACCCAGTACTTC. It specifies CASSVGGETQYF.